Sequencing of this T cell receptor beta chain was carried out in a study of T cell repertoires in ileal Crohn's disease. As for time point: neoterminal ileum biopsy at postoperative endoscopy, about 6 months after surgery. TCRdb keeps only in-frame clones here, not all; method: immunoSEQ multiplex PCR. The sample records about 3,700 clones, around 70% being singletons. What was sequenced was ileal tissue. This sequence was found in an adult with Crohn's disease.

The CDR3 DNA reads as TGTGCCAGCAGCCCCAGGTCGGGGTACACTGAAGCTTTCTTT. Translation: CASSPRSGYTEAFF. The V gene is TRBV13, the J gene TRBJ1-1; D not certain. V dropped 5 bases and J dropped 3 bases, with 13 bases sitting between them. The CDR3 covers 14 residues. Germline V gene sequence: CDR1 PRHDT, CDR2 FYEKMQ (reference sequence).